These 31 T cell receptor beta chains were sequenced from one sample in a study of blood T cell repertoires in COVID-19. Libraries were prepared by immunoSEQ multiplex PCR; TCRdb keeps only in-frame clonotypes and omits some of them. Seen here are about 120,000 clones, roughly four fifths observed once, and the top ten hold about 12%. The sequenced material came from peripheral blood. These receptors all come from a human donor in a cohort sampled during active COVID-19.

The genes are TRBV19 and TRBJ1-2; D not certain. The CDR3 is made up of 11 amino acids. CDR1 and CDR2 from the germline V gene are LNHDA and SQIVND (reference sequence). V was trimmed by 5 bases and J by 8 bases, leaving 9 bases between them. CDR3 amino acids: CASSATGGYTF. The CDR3 coding sequence is TGTGCCAGTAGTGCGACGGGGGGCTACACCTTC.

This clone has only a few counts. The J gene is TRBJ2-7, the V gene TRBV6-1; no clear D. Germline V gene lookup returns CDR1 MNHNS and CDR2 SASEGT. This CDR3 is 14 amino acids long. The V and J ends lost 2 bases and 2 bases respectively, with 10 bases between them. CDR3 amino acids: CASSELGRAYEQYF. In DNA, the CDR3 is TGTGCCAGCAGTGAACTAGGCAGAGCCTACGAGCAGTACTTC.

V is TRBV7-9 and J is TRBJ1-2, with a weak D call TRBD1 (6 bases). Trimming left V 7 bases short and J 0 bases short, with 12 bases between. Germline CDR1 SEHNR, CDR2 FQNEAQ (reference sequence). CDR3 length: 14 amino acids. Here the CDR3 DNA reads TGTGCCAGCACACCGACAGGATCTAACTATGGCTACACCTTC. This gives the protein CASTPTGSNYGYTF.

This clone was found once. This sequence joins TRBV7-2 and TRBJ1-2, with 7 nucleotides matching TRBD1. The trim removed 3 bases at V and 7 bases at J, leaving 2 bases unmatched. CDR1 is SGHTA, CDR2 FQGNSA, per germline. The CDR3 consists of 12 residues. The CDR3 region has the DNA TGTGCCAGCAGCTTGACAGGGAGTGGCTACACCTTC. Protein product: CASSLTGSGYTF.

This chain connects TRBV6-1 to TRBJ2-7; D is undetermined. This CDR3 is built from 16 residues. V shed 2 bases and J shed 2 bases, with 16 bases lying between them. Germline V gives CDR1 MNHNS, CDR2 SASEGT. The CDR3 is CASSEQAGWAPYEQYF. In DNA, the CDR3 is TGTGCCAGCAGTGAACAGGCAGGCTGGGCCCCCTACGAGCAGTACTTC.

This chain links TRBV25-1 with TRBJ2-7, with 10 bases fitting TRBD1. The V and J ends lost 1 base and 5 bases, in that order; junction bases with no gene match: 2. CDR1 is MGHDK, CDR2 SYGVNS, per germline. The CDR3 is 14 residues long. The CDR3 nucleotides are TGTGCCAGCAGTGAATGGACAGGGGGAGACGAGCAGTACTTC. Protein product: CASSEWTGGDEQYF.

This chain connects TRBV4-2 to TRBJ2-1; TRBD2 agrees at 12 bases. After removal of 0 bases from V and 4 bases from J, the junction contained 10 bases not matched to a gene. The germline V gene has CDR1 LGHNA and CDR2 YNFKEQ. The CDR3 has 19 amino acids. The CDR3 loop is CASSQDGSSGGAGYNEQFF. DNA for the CDR3: TGTGCCAGCAGCCAAGATGGGTCTAGCGGGGGGGCTGGGTACAATGAGCAGTTCTTC.

The chain couples TRBV10-1 to TRBJ1-2, with a possible D match to TRBD1 (6 bases). Germline-derived CDR1 and CDR2 are WNHNN and SYGVQD (reference sequence). The CDR3 covers 16 residues. V shed 3 bases and J shed 1 base, with 15 bases lying between them. The CDR3 sequence is CASSEAPRGNNYGYTF. The DNA for the CDR3 is TGCGCCAGCAGTGAAGCCCCCAGGGGCAATAACTATGGCTACACCTTC.

V is TRBV4-2 and J is TRBJ2-3; TRBD2 matches at 7 bases. Germline V gene lookup returns CDR1 LGHNA and CDR2 YNFKEQ. The CDR3 is 17 amino acids. After removal of 0 bases from V and 0 bases from J, the junction contained 6 bases not matched to a gene. CDR3: CASSQDPSGGSTDTQYF. In DNA, the CDR3 is TGTGCCAGCAGCCAAGATCCCTCCGGGGGGAGCACAGATACGCAGTATTTT.

The chain has TRBV4-2 and TRBJ2-3, with a weak D call TRBD2 (6 bases). Germline V gene lookup returns CDR1 LGHNA and CDR2 YNFKEQ. V shed 1 base and J shed 5 bases, with 16 bases lying between them. The CDR3 spans 16 residues. The CDR3 is CASSQALGGGGDTQYF. The CDR3 DNA reads TGTGCCAGCAGCCAAGCGTTGGGGGGTGGCGGAGATACGCAGTATTTT.

The chain joins TRBV3-1 (or the pseudogene TRBV3-2) to TRBJ2-2; 7 bases line up with TRBD2. V lost 4 bases and J lost 4; bases outside the gene matches: 9. CDR3 size: 16 residues. CDR1 LGHDT and CDR2 YNNKEL come from the germline V gene (reference sequence). CDR3 DNA sequence: TGTGCCAGCAGCCCCCTTGGGGGGGGGATCACCGGGGAGCTGTTTTTT. Translation: CASSPLGGGITGELFF.

This clone was picked up a small number of times. This chain joins TRBV5-1 and TRBJ2-3; TRBD2 matches 11 bases. Germline CDR1 SGHRS, CDR2 YFSETQ. The CDR3 loop spans 15 amino acids. V shed 4 bases, J shed 2 bases, and the junction held 3 bases outside the gene matches. The CDR3 region is CASSPLAGDTDTQYF. The CDR3, as DNA: TGCGCCAGCAGCCCACTAGCGGGGGACACAGATACGCAGTATTTT.

The chain is built from TRBV5-6 and TRBJ2-1, with D possibly TRBD1 on 8 matching bases. CDR1 and CDR2 from the germline V gene are SGHDT and YYEEEE. The CDR3 runs to 16 residues. Trimming cost V 4 bases and J 4 bases, with 18 bases left between them. Here the CDR3 reads CASSTLQGGTYNEQFF. CDR3 DNA sequence: TGTGCCAGCAGCACCCTACAGGGGGGGACTTACAATGAGCAGTTCTTC.

This chain uses TRBV2 with TRBJ2-7, with 10 bases identical to TRBD1. CDR1 is SNHLY, CDR2 FYNNEI, per germline. Trimming removed 6 bases from V and 2 bases from J; junction bases left unmatched: 7. The CDR3 is 15 amino acids. The DNA of the CDR3 is TGTGCCAGCAGCCTGGGACAGGGGAGGACCTACGAGCAGTACTTC. Encoded protein: CASSLGQGRTYEQYF.

V is TRBV7-9 and J is TRBJ1-6; TRBD1 matches at 7 bases. This CDR3 is 19 amino acids long. The J segment lost 1 base and the V segment lost 5 bases, leaving 14 bases of the junction unmatched. Germline lookup yields CDR1 SEHNR and CDR2 FQNEAQ (reference sequence). The CDR3 nucleotides read TGTGCCAGCAGCACCTGGGACAGCCCCAGGGCTTCCTATAATTCACCCCTCCACTTT. Translation: CASSTWDSPRASYNSPLHF.

The chain recombines TRBV13 with TRBJ2-1; no clear D gene. CDR3 length: 12 residues. Trimming shortened V by 0 bases and J by 12 bases, and 9 bases separated the two germline ends. The germline V gene encodes CDR1 PRHDT and CDR2 FYEKMQ (reference sequence). The CDR3: CASSLGRMRQFF. The CDR3 DNA is TGTGCCAGCAGCTTAGGACGAATGCGGCAGTTCTTC.

J is TRBJ2-5 and V is TRBV5-1; D is possibly TRBD1 (7 bases). CDR1 and CDR2 from the germline V gene are SGHRS and YFSETQ. The length of the CDR3 is 13 residues. Trimming took 5 bases from V and 5 from J, leaving 13 bases between them. The CDR3 DNA reads as TGCGCCAGCAGGGACCAGGGGGGTGAGACCCAGTACTTC. Translating gives CASRDQGGETQYF.

The rearrangement joins TRBV5-6 to TRBJ1-1; 10 bases are shared with TRBD1. V was clipped by 6 bases and J by 3 bases; unmatched bases: 5. The germline V gene has CDR1 SGHDT and CDR2 YYEEEE. The CDR3 contains 14 residues. CDR3 nucleotides: TGTGCCAGCAACTGGGGGACAGGGGACACTGAAGCTTTCTTT. It translates to CASNWGTGDTEAFF.

V is TRBV3-1 (or the pseudogene TRBV3-2) and J is TRBJ2-1, with 9 positions matching TRBD2. This CDR3 contains 18 residues. V shed 0 bases and J 7 bases; nucleotides not matched to a gene: 13. Germline lookup yields CDR1 LGHDT and CDR2 YNNKEL (reference sequence). CDR3 region: CASSQEGLRRGGRNEQFF. In nucleotides, the CDR3 is TGTGCCAGCAGCCAAGAAGGTCTAAGGCGGGGGGGCCGGAATGAGCAGTTCTTC.

This chain links TRBV28 with TRBJ1-5; the D gene is possibly TRBD1 (5 bases). Germline CDR1 MDHEN, CDR2 SYDVKM. The CDR3 sequence is 16 residues long. V lost 2 bases, J lost 5 bases, and 16 bases lay in between. This CDR3 is CASSLGAGLDDQPQHF. The CDR3 nucleotides read TGTGCCAGCAGTTTAGGGGCAGGCCTCGATGATCAGCCCCAGCATTTT.

V usage is TRBV7-2 and J usage is TRBJ2-7; 8 positions agree with TRBD2. After removal of 2 bases from V and 7 bases from J, the junction contained 10 bases not matched to a gene. CDR3 length: 15 amino acids. The germline CDR1 and CDR2 sequences are SGHTA and FQGNSA. Here the CDR3 reads CASSLFRGGPGEQYF. The CDR3 bases are TGTGCCAGCAGCTTATTTCGGGGGGGCCCTGGTGAGCAGTACTTC.

This clone was recorded only once. This chain uses TRBV5-1 with TRBJ2-7; 8 bases are shared with TRBD2. There are 12 residues in the CDR3. V gave up 4 bases and J gave up 7 bases; unmatched junction bases: 4. Germline V lookup: CDR1 SGHRS, CDR2 YFSETQ. CDR3 in amino acids: CASSQPGGEQYF. CDR3 in DNA: TGCGCCAGCAGCCAACCGGGGGGGGAGCAGTACTTC.

There are a few counts of this clone. The chain links TRBV5-6 to TRBJ1-2; 9 positions match TRBD1. The germline CDR1 and CDR2 sequences are SGHDT and YYEEEE. The J segment lost 6 bases and the V segment lost 5 bases, leaving 11 bases of the junction unmatched. The CDR3 spans 15 residues. The DNA for the CDR3 is TGTGCCAGCAGTGCTGCACCGGGACAGGGAGATGGCTACACCTTC. Translation: CASSAAPGQGDGYTF. The variable domain in full, with the rest retrieved from reference TRBV5-6 and TRBJ1-2, is DAGVTQSPTHLIKTRGQQVTLRCSPKSGHDTVSWYQQALGQGPQFIFQYYEEEERQRGNFPDRFSGHQFPNYSSELNVNALLLGDSALYLCASSAAPGQGDGYTFGSGTRLTVV.

The rearrangement joins TRBV5-8 to TRBJ2-3; TRBD1 might be the D (6 bases). The CDR3 has 15 amino acids. The germline V gene encodes CDR1 SGHTS and CDR2 YDEGEE. Trimming took off 2 bases at V and 5 bases at J, with 15 bases between the two ends. The CDR3 protein is CASSLTPPGVDTQYF. As DNA, the CDR3 is TGTGCCAGCAGCTTAACCCCCCCAGGGGTAGATACGCAGTATTTT.

The genes are TRBV10-3 and TRBJ2-1; TRBD1 might be the D (6 bases). The CDR3 is 12 amino acids. Trimming shortened V by 6 bases and J by 6 bases, and 9 bases separated the two germline ends. CDR1 and CDR2 from the germline V gene are ENHRY and SYGVKD. CDR3 bases: TGTGCCATCAGCCCACAGGGCAATGAGCAGTTCTTC. Its translation: CAISPQGNEQFF.

The chain joins TRBV11-3 to TRBJ2-7; D might be TRBD1 (5 bases). V lost 5 bases and J 3 bases, leaving 11 bases between the germline ends. Per the germline V gene, CDR1 is SGHNT and CDR2 is YENEEA. The length of the CDR3 is 13 residues. CDR3 in amino acids: CASSLGPNYEQYF. The CDR3 DNA sequence: TGTGCCAGCAGCCTGGGGCCGAACTACGAGCAGTACTTC.

This clone has more than one count but fewer than ten. The chain carries TRBV7-9 and TRBJ2-1; 11 bases align to TRBD2. The V segment lost 6 bases and the J segment 7 bases; nucleotides outside the gene matches: 8. The CDR3 covers 15 residues. CDR1 is SEHNR and CDR2 is FQNEAQ in the germline V gene (reference sequence). This CDR3 is CASSFSGGARNEQFF. CDR3 sequence (DNA): TGTGCCAGCAGTTTTAGCGGGGGGGCTCGTAATGAGCAGTTCTTC.

In its sample, this clone was seen a few times. The V call is TRBV10-3, the J call TRBJ1-6; perhaps TRBD1 as D (5 bases). The CDR3 is 13 residues long. Trimming left V 5 bases short and J 14 bases short, with 16 bases between. Germline loops: CDR1 ENHRY, CDR2 SYGVKD. The CDR3 bases are TGTGCCATCAGTCCCCTTGGAGGGACGACCCTCCACTTT. Its translation: CAISPLGGTTLHF.

This sequence joins TRBV7-6 and TRBJ2-5; D possibly corresponds to TRBD2 (5 bases). CDR3 length: 12 residues. The germline CDR1 and CDR2 sequences are SGHVS and FNYEAQ. Trimming removed 8 bases at V and 2 bases at J, with 9 bases between. The CDR3 sequence: CASSPGQETQYF. CDR3 in DNA: TGTGCCAGCTCTCCGGGGCAAGAGACCCAGTACTTC.

The V gene is TRBV5-6, the J gene TRBJ1-2; the match to TRBD1 covers 9 bases. The CDR3 runs to 13 residues. Germline CDR1 reads SGHDT; CDR2 reads YYEEEE. Germline trimming cut 2 bases from V and 9 bases from J; bases unmatched to any gene: 5. In nucleotides, the CDR3 is TGTGCCAGCAGCTTACCGGGACAGGGCAGCTACACCTTC. As protein: CASSLPGQGSYTF.

The gene calls are TRBV2 and TRBJ2-3; 12 bases agree with TRBD2. Looked up from germline, CDR1 is SNHLY and CDR2 is FYNNEI. Unmatched junction bases numbered 5, after V lost 6 bases and J lost 4 bases. The CDR3 contains 15 residues. Written as DNA, the CDR3 is TGTGCCAGCAGCGGACTAGCGGGGACGGCAGATACGCAGTATTTT. Translated: CASSGLAGTADTQYF.